The rows below give T cell receptor beta chains drawn from one sample of a study of yellow fever vaccine responses in identical twins. MiXCR was run by TCRdb on the RT-PCR reads, yielding one entry per CDR3 protein. The sample shows approximately 6,900 distinct CDR3 sequences, 84% of them seen only once. The sequencing here drew on T cells from blood (PBMCs), unsorted or a sorted subset (not recorded which), taken before or after yellow fever vaccination (not recorded which). The receptors shown here come from a woman younger than 35 who received the yellow fever vaccine. CDR3s leave out the opening cysteine and the closing phenylalanine or tryptophan. The D gene is left open where the match is weak. Expanded clones get a size class; other rows say once, few or many, or leave the size out.

j_call d_call v_call clone_size cdr3_aa
TRBJ2-1 . TRBV7-9 . ASSQRHNEQF
TRBJ2-7 . TRBV7-9 . ASSLTTGLVAYEQY
TRBJ2-1 . TRBV27 few ASSLSAGSSYNEQF
TRBJ2-7 . TRBV29-1 . SVQVPGSYEQY
TRBJ2-7 . TRBV13 . ASSAGLSYEQY
TRBJ2-7 . TRBV11-2 . ASSLSGDHEQY
TRBJ1-1 . TRBV15 . ATSRDRAANTEAF
TRBJ2-1 TRBD1 TRBV11-1 . ASSFRQGNEQF
TRBJ2-1 TRBD2 TRBV20-1 . SARDLSASGRNEQF
TRBJ1-5 TRBD1 TRBV10-3 . AISDVGTELVSNQPQH
TRBJ2-2 TRBD1 TRBV29-1 . SVGQGETGELF
TRBJ2-7 TRBD1 TRBV20-1 few SANPRDRGPYEQY
TRBJ2-7 TRBD2 TRBV9 few ASSVGGGEQY
TRBJ2-6 . TRBV6-1 few ASSADSSGANVLT
TRBJ2-5 . TRBV7-9 . ASSLQETQY
TRBJ2-1 TRBD1 TRBV15 . ATSSGTGSYNEQF
TRBJ2-3 . TRBV7-9 . ASSSLIVDTQY
TRBJ2-1 . TRBV18 . ASSPDRHEQF
TRBJ2-7 . TRBV30 . AWERRGSAEQY
TRBJ2-2 . TRBV19 . ASSISGAGELF
TRBJ2-3 TRBD2 TRBV11-3 . ASSGPGLAGVADTQY
TRBJ2-1 TRBD1 TRBV12-3/TRBV12-4 . ASSPRQGTWDNEQF
TRBJ1-1 TRBD1 TRBV10-3 few AISESEGTGGLDTEAF
TRBJ2-3 . TRBV4-3 . ASSQALGGGTDTQY
TRBJ2-3 . TRBV29-1 . SVELGGGGQY
TRBJ2-1 TRBD2 TRBV20-1 once SARESSGDYNEQF
TRBJ2-7 . TRBV7-9 . ASSQDRGEQY
TRBJ2-3 TRBD1 TRBV29-1 . SVSDRMDTQY
TRBJ1-1 . TRBV29-1 . SVEGGGAVEAF
TRBJ1-2 TRBD1 TRBV29-1 . SVASGTGFDYGYT
TRBJ1-1 . TRBV4-1 . ASSVGTTEAF
TRBJ2-7 . TRBV29-1 . SVAGGYEQY
TRBJ2-7 . TRBV19 . ASSDSGTYEQY
TRBJ2-2 . TRBV29-1 . SVAGQNTGELF
TRBJ2-1 . TRBV18 . ASSPPSQGGNEQF
. TRBD2 TRBV4-1 . ASSQLGTSGTEQY
TRBJ1-1 TRBD1 TRBV4-3 . ASSQQQGAFAEAF
TRBJ2-7 TRBD1 TRBV19 once ASSIGQAYEQY